Listed below are T cell receptor beta chains from one sample, sequenced in a study of blood T cell repertoires in COVID-19. Some clones are missing from TCRdb's copy, which holds only in-frame ones; the method was immunoSEQ multiplex PCR. The top ten clones hold approximately 23% of a sample with about 95,000 clones, roughly 80% of them seen once. The material sequenced was peripheral blood. Every receptor here comes from a man aged 80 or over with active or convalescent COVID-19. CDR3s leave out the opening cysteine and the closing phenylalanine or tryptophan. The size of a clone is reported for some rows only, either as once, few or many, or as a class for expanded clones.

j_call v_call clone_size cdr3_length cdr3_aa
TRBJ1-4 TRBV28 . 12 ASRPTGANEKLF
TRBJ1-6 TRBV7-8 . 14 ASSFGGVGYNSPLH
TRBJ1-1 TRBV5-1 . 12 ASSSTGSGVGAF
TRBJ2-3 TRBV4-1 . 14 ASSQSTSGDTDTQY
TRBJ1-4 TRBV5-1 . 12 ASSLDSPNEKLF
TRBJ2-7 TRBV11-3 few 11 ASSNGRGHEQY
TRBJ2-7 TRBV5-5 once 14 ASSSTAGQVTYEQY
TRBJ2-5 TRBV25-1 . 11 ASSPHPQETQY
TRBJ2-1 TRBV4-3 . 14 ASSQETSGGADEQF
TRBJ2-3 TRBV28 . 13 ASRASLAGSGTQY
TRBJ2-2 TRBV15 . 12 ATSRDVGTGELF
TRBJ2-1 TRBV4-1 . 13 ASSQGTEIYNEQF
TRBJ2-5 TRBV10-3 . 12 AISDGTGEETQY
TRBJ1-1 TRBV29-1 . 12 AVNEGHSNTEAF
TRBJ1-5 TRBV19 . 13 ASTPSVGYNQPQH
TRBJ2-2 TRBV25-1 . 11 ASSDPSTGELF
TRBJ2-7 TRBV5-1 once 13 ASSLESASPYEQY
TRBJ2-7 TRBV6-5 . 12 ASRTRGQPYEQY
TRBJ2-2 TRBV3-1/TRBV3-2 . 13 ASSPGTGATGELF
TRBJ1-3 TRBV6-1 . 12 ASSEVYSGNTIY
TRBJ1-2 TRBV5-1 . 13 ASSLGLTGNYGYT
TRBJ1-3 TRBV7-8 . 12 ASSPTGTGNTIY
TRBJ2-3 TRBV11-2 . 11 ASSLWGVDTQY
TRBJ2-7 TRBV9 . 10 ASSPGNYEQY
TRBJ2-1 TRBV5-4 once 13 ASSLSEGAYNEQF
TRBJ2-7 TRBV4-1 . 13 ASSASRTGTYEQY
TRBJ2-1 TRBV11-2 . 13 ASSPSRANSNEQF
TRBJ1-2 TRBV5-4 few 13 ASSFEAGDVLGYT
TRBJ1-3 TRBV12-3/TRBV12-4 . 9 ASSFRDTIY
TRBJ1-1 TRBV28 few 12 ASSPLRGNTEAF
TRBJ1-6 TRBV5-5 . 13 ASSLEGGLGSPLH
TRBJ1-6 TRBV5-6 . 13 ASSQGTGENSPLH
TRBJ1-2 TRBV6-5 . 9 ASTRGNGYT
TRBJ1-6 TRBV9 . 11 ASSVAGNSPLH
TRBJ1-6 TRBV5-4 . 16 ASSSLGGASSYNSPLH
TRBJ1-2 TRBV6-5 . 13 ASSYATGRNYGYT
TRBJ2-5 TRBV29-1 . 10 SVAQGQETQY
TRBJ1-3 TRBV19 . 16 ASSRDRGYSLSGNTIY
TRBJ2-5 TRBV5-1 . 12 ASRVTSGEETQY
TRBJ2-2 TRBV9 . 14 ASSLAGGPWTGELF
TRBJ2-2 TRBV12-3/TRBV12-4 . 11 ASSSAGTGELF
TRBJ1-2 TRBV4-3 . 11 ASSQGGGYGYT
TRBJ2-5 TRBV18 . 11 ASSQGVRETQY
TRBJ2-1 TRBV7-6 . 15 ASSLAGTSGGKNEQF
TRBJ2-7 TRBV10-3 . 12 AISATGGTHEQY
TRBJ2-5 TRBV30 once 12 AWSGTGGRETQY
TRBJ1-3 TRBV7-8 . 12 ASSPGQVGNTIY
TRBJ1-2 TRBV5-6 few 13 ASSPDSRANYGYT
TRBJ2-3 TRBV3-1/TRBV3-2 few 11 ASSPELAGDRY
TRBJ2-5 TRBV18 . 13 ASSPWTGGQETQY
TRBJ2-7 TRBV6-5 . 13 ASSSRDREARSQY
TRBJ1-5 TRBV6-4 . 11 ASSVTAYQPQH
TRBJ2-7 TRBV5-1 once 12 ASRAGTSGYEQY
TRBJ2-1 TRBV20-1 . 9 SASPVNEQF
TRBJ1-1 TRBV28 few 11 ASSLPGGTEAF
TRBJ2-7 TRBV5-6 . 9 ASSFRDEQY
TRBJ2-1 TRBV27 . 12 ASSQISSYNEQF